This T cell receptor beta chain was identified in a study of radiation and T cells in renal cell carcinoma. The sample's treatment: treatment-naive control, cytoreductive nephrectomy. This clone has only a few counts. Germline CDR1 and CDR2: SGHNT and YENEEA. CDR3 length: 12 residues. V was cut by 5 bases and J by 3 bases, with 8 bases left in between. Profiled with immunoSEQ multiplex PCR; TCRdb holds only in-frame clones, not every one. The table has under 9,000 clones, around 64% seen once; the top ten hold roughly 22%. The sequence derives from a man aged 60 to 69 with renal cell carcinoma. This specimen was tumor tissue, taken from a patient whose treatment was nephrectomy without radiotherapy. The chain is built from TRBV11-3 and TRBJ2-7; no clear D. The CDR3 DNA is TGTGCCAGCAGCACGAGTGGCTACGAGCAGTACTTC. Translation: CASSTSGYEQYF.